This T cell receptor (beta chain) is drawn from a study of OX40 agonist ivuxolimab in advanced cancers. The wider study: Clinicians treated patients with ivuxolimab, an agonistic anti-OX40 (CD134) antibody. Study results and limitations: Averaging showed that CD8+ T cells had more expanded clones than CD4+ did. Doses of 0.1 to 3.0 mg/kg were accompanied by clonal expansion of CD4+ and CD8+ blood T cells by week 6.

Concerning this clone: Its antigen is undetermined.

The method was immunoSEQ multiplex PCR; TCRdb's version includes in-frame clones alone and lacks a portion of them. Here the sample spans about 21,000 clones, approximately 84% being singletons. This clonotype was obtained from an adult with an advanced solid tumor such as melanoma, head and neck, liver or kidney cancer. This material consisted of CD4+ or CD8+ T cells sorted from blood, taken in a trial of the OX40 agonist ivuxolimab.

CDR3 coding DNA: TGCGCCAGCAGCTTTCTGACAGAGACCTACGAGCAGTACTTC. Amino acids: CASSFLTETYEQYF. The chain uses TRBV5-1 and TRBJ2-7; tentatively, D is TRBD1 (5 bases). V was shortened by 2 bases and J by 2 bases, with 11 bases between the two germline ends. There are 14 residues in the CDR3. CDR1 is SGHRS, CDR2 YFSETQ, per germline.